This TCR beta chain was retrieved from a study of tumor-infiltrating lymphocytes in primary liver carcinoma. V shed 5 bases and J shed 3 bases, with 21 bases lying between them. This CDR3 spans 17 amino acids. Germline V gene lookup returns CDR1 KGHDR and CDR2 SFDVKD. Many counts were recorded for this clonotype. A primer matching the constant region was used to make TCR beta cDNA from about 500 ng of total RNA. Slightly modified ARM-PCR with three nested multiplex PCR rounds yielded TCR beta libraries. Both of the initial two PCR rounds ran for roughly 10 cycles and employed TRBV1-TRBV30 forward primers alongside a C-beta reverse primer. TCRdb re-derived calls from the multiplex PCR reads in MiXCR, one entry per CDR3 protein. Among 65,000 to 80,000 distinct CDR3 sequences, almost 70% were seen once, and the ten largest hold around a quarter. For each extraction, RNA and DNA were obtained together from approximately 20-30 mg of unsorted bulk tissue. Among the patients, all had chronic HBV infection and none had been treated. Samples were taken from five separate regions of every tumor.

This chain uses TRBV24-1 with TRBJ1-2; no firm D call. The sequence came from a man aged 40-55 years with primary liver carcinoma and hepatitis B virus infection. Sequencing was performed on liver tumor tissue from sampling region 4. Subset reported: tumor region T4, right-lateral pole. This CDR3 reads CATSGVEGPHGDYGYTF. CDR3 nucleotides: TGTGCCACCAGTGGGGTGGAAGGACCCCACGGTGACTATGGCTACACCTTC.